This T cell receptor (beta chain) originates from a study of T cells in Graves' hyperthyroidism and ophthalmopathy. Regions amplified from RNA transcripts were the TCR beta CDR3 regions. Primed by the HTBI set, a first-round RT-PCR was run on the TCR CDR3. One entry per CDR3 protein results from TCRdb running MiXCR on the multiplex PCR reads. The table shows 300,000 to 450,000 distinct CDR3 sequences, with less than 15% occurring only once. This clonotype was observed at least ten times. Germline values: CDR1 SGHTA, CDR2 FQGNSA. V dropped 11 bases and J dropped 10; count of bases not matched to a gene: 8. This CDR3 comprises 13 residues.

V gene TRBV7-2 combines with J gene TRBJ2-1; 13 bases fit TRBD2. This TCR was sampled from a woman younger than 35 with Graves' hyperthyroidism. Sequences were obtained from blood. The CDR3: CAGGLAGRVEQFF. DNA of the CDR3: TGTGCCGGGGGACTAGCGGGGAGGGTGGAGCAGTTCTTC.